What follows are 6 T cell receptor beta chains derived from one specimen sequenced in a study of cytomegalovirus exposure and HLA in healthy donors. This table comes from immunoSEQ multiplex PCR, and its TCRdb copy is limited to in-frame clones, with some not included. The sample holds 130,000 or so clones, 80% to 90% seen once. Sequencing used PBMCs. Source of these receptors: a woman younger than 35 in good health and CMV-seronegative.

The chain uses TRBV4-2 and TRBJ1-2; no reliable D call. Germline CDR1 and CDR2: LGHNA and YNFKEQ. The CDR3 has 17 residues. V was trimmed by 0 bases and J by 6 bases, leaving 20 bases between them. CDR3 residues: CASSQDPNLEGWNGYTF. In nucleotides, the CDR3 is TGTGCCAGCAGCCAAGACCCCAACCTGGAGGGTTGGAATGGCTACACCTTC.

The chain joins TRBV7-2 to TRBJ2-7; 9 bases align to TRBD2. The CDR3 contains 14 residues. Germline assignment: CDR1 SGHTA and CDR2 FQGNSA. The junction had 3 bases not matched to a gene; V was cut back by 4 bases and J by 2 bases. DNA for the CDR3: TGTGCCAGCAGCTCCCAGCGGGGGGCCTACGAGCAGTACTTC. This translates into CASSSQRGAYEQYF.

V is TRBV9 and J is TRBJ2-2; D possibly corresponds to TRBD2 (6 bases). Germline loops: CDR1 SGDLS, CDR2 YYNGEE. Trimming took 3 bases from V and 0 from J, leaving 12 bases between them. The CDR3 is made up of 16 amino acids. The DNA for the CDR3 is TGTGCCAGCAGCGCCCGCCGGGAGACGAACACCGGGGAGCTGTTTTTT. This codes for CASSARRETNTGELFF. Full variable domain (rest looked up from reference TRBV9 and TRBJ2-2): DSGVTQTPKHLITATGQRVTLRCSPRSGDLSVYWYQQSLDQGLQFLIQYYNGEERAKGNILERFSAQQFPDLHSELNLSSLELGDSALYFCASSARRETNTGELFFGEGSRLTVL.

This chain uses TRBV6-1 with TRBJ1-5, with no clear D. The CDR3 covers 14 residues. Germline V gives CDR1 MNHNS, CDR2 SASEGT. V was shortened by 1 base and J by 4 bases, with 8 bases between the two germline ends. CDR3 sequence reads: CASSEDRPNQPQHF. The CDR3 DNA reads as TGTGCCAGCAGTGAAGACAGACCAAATCAGCCCCAGCATTTT.

J is TRBJ2-7 and V is TRBV28, with D hard to call. V lost 6 bases and J 6 bases, leaving 15 bases between the germline ends. CDR3 length equals 13 residues. CDR1 is MDHEN, CDR2 SYDVKM, per germline. The CDR3 loop is CASSPPRSGEQYF. CDR3 nucleotide sequence: TGTGCCAGCAGCCCTCCGAGGTCCGGCGAGCAGTACTTC.

The chain recombines TRBV2 with TRBJ2-2, with 7 bases aligning to TRBD1. The germline CDR1 and CDR2 sequences are SNHLY and FYNNEI. CDR3 length equals 11 residues. V was pared by 6 bases and J by 15 bases, with 7 bases of the junction left unmatched. The CDR3 nucleotides read TGTGCCAGCAGGGAACAGGGGTCGGTGTTTTTT. This gives the protein CASREQGSVFF.